Reported below is one T cell receptor beta chain. The authors sequenced TCR beta from blood CD8+ and CD4+ T cells. The control group consisted of healthy donors matched for age and sex. FACS was used to enrich TEMRA cells, whereas the CD8+ and CD4+ T cells were obtained by negative isolation. Germline values: CDR1 DFQATT, CDR2 SNEGSKA (reference sequence). The V end lost 8 bases, the J end lost 6 bases, and 10 bases lay between the germline ends. There are 10 residues in the CDR3. These data originate in a study of CD8 T cells in Susac syndrome. The RNA, about 0.5 to 1 ug, was put through reverse transcription using random hexamers. Multiplex PCR with immunoSEQ amplified the TCR beta CDR3 across 54 Vbeta and 13 Jbeta. TCRdb itself ran the immunoSEQ multiplex PCR reads through MiXCR, one entry per CDR3 protein. This sample has 150,000 to 200,000 distinct CDR3 sequences; 93% occur once, and the top ten carry more than 0.11%.

This sequence joins TRBV20-1 and TRBJ1-2, with unresolved D. The sequenced material came from CD4+ T cells from PBMCs. The clonotype originates from a human donor in good health. The CDR3 DNA follows: TGCAGTACGGCCGGGAATGGCTACACCTTC. Translating it yields CSTAGNGYTF.